What follows are 9 T cell receptor beta chains derived from one specimen sequenced in a study of T cell repertoires in cytomegalovirus infection. Their antigens remain unidentified. TCRdb called the reads again in MiXCR, with one record for every CDR3 protein. The table records approximately 100,000 distinct CDR3 sequences, 42% of them present only once. The sequencing here drew on CD8+ T cells from cultured PBMCs, taken from culture after CMV antigen stimulation. The receptors originated from a human donor in good health (CMV status not recorded). Some clones in this sample may be carry-over from other donors' samples.

This clonotype was seen ten or more times. The rearrangement links TRBV7-6 to TRBJ2-3; 9 nucleotides line up with TRBD2. The CDR3 runs 17 residues. Germline CDR1 is SGHVS and CDR2 is FNYEAQ. V dropped 5 bases and J dropped 4; count of bases not matched to a gene: 13. CDR3 bases: TGTGCCAGCAGCCAGGACGCGAGCGGGGGGACCGCAGATACGCAGTATTTT. This codes for CASSQDASGGTADTQYF.

This clonotype was observed a handful of times. This chain joins TRBV7-6 and TRBJ1-2, with D possibly being TRBD1 (5 bases). The CDR3 is 14 residues long. Germline CDR1 SGHVS, CDR2 FNYEAQ. Trimming took off 1 base at V and 6 bases at J, with 12 bases between the two ends. As DNA, the CDR3 is TGTGCCAGCAGCTTAGAAGGCAGGGTCAATGGCTACACCTTC. As protein: CASSLEGRVNGYTF.

The chain has TRBV24-1 and TRBJ2-3; the D gene is possibly TRBD2 (5 bases). Germline V CDR1 and CDR2: KGHDR, SFDVKD. V lost 3 bases, J lost 2 bases, and 14 bases lay in between. This CDR3 is built from 16 residues. This chain's CDR3 is CATSDRSASLTDTQYF. DNA of the CDR3: TGTGCCACCAGTGATCGTAGCGCCTCGCTCACAGATACGCAGTATTTT.

This clonotype was observed many times. The chain has TRBV7-6 and TRBJ2-3; D uncertain. The CDR3 runs 13 residues. CDR1 is SGHVS, CDR2 FNYEAQ, per germline. V lost 5 bases, J lost 5 bases, and 11 bases lay in between. The CDR3 sequence: CASSLTAGDTQYF. In DNA, the CDR3 is TGTGCCAGCAGCCTGACCGCTGGAGATACGCAGTATTTT.

This chain's CDR3 is CSAKENTEAFF. The DNA for the CDR3 is TGCAGTGCTAAGGAGAACACTGAAGCTTTCTTT. The chain employs TRBV20-1 and TRBJ1-1; D gene ambiguous. Looked up from germline, CDR1 is DFQATT and CDR2 is SNEGSKA (reference sequence). Trimming stripped 4 bases from V and 1 base from J, with 4 bases between. The CDR3 has 11 residues.

The V gene is TRBV19, the J gene TRBJ1-1; perhaps TRBD1 as D (6 bases). V was trimmed by 5 bases and J by 1 base, leaving 17 bases between them. This CDR3 is 16 amino acids long. Germline values: CDR1 LNHDA, CDR2 SQIVND (reference sequence). Here the CDR3 DNA reads TGTGCCAGTAGTTCGACGAAGGACAGCCAGAACACTGAAGCTTTCTTT. Protein sequence: CASSSTKDSQNTEAFF.

The rearrangement links TRBV5-1 to TRBJ1-2; tentative D call: TRBD1 (6 bases). Trimming left V 0 bases short and J 6 bases short, with 15 bases between. CDR1 and CDR2 (germline): SGHRS, YFSETQ. This CDR3 is 15 amino acids long. Here the CDR3 reads CASSLDGGARDGYTF. The CDR3 DNA sequence: TGCGCCAGCAGCTTGGATGGGGGCGCCCGTGATGGCTACACCTTC.

In its sample, this clonotype was seen a few times. The V and J genes are TRBV7-9 and TRBJ2-4; 9 bases fit TRBD2. This CDR3 has 19 amino acids. V shed 7 bases, J shed 3 bases, and the junction held 19 bases outside the gene matches. Per the germline V gene, CDR1 is SEHNR and CDR2 is FQNEAQ (reference sequence). CDR3 region: CASNPAPSGDPHGKNIQYF. The DNA for the CDR3 is TGTGCCAGCAACCCCGCGCCTAGCGGGGACCCGCATGGCAAAAACATTCAGTACTTC.

CDR3 residues: CASKLTGLVSGYTF. Written as DNA, the CDR3 is TGTGCCAGCAAATTGACAGGTCTGGTGAGCGGCTACACCTTC. V is TRBV6-5 and J is TRBJ1-2; D is possibly TRBD1 (6 bases). Germline loops: CDR1 MNHEY, CDR2 SVGAGI. The V end lost 7 bases, the J end lost 8 bases, and 20 bases lay between the germline ends. This CDR3 contains 14 residues.